The T cell receptor (beta chain) described here comes from a study of long-term antiretroviral therapy in people with HIV. Of note for this clone: The antigen remains undetermined.

Survey level was the resolution at which the v3.0 immunoSEQ assay ran. TCRdb keeps only in-frame clones here, not all; method: immunoSEQ multiplex PCR. The sample records almost 25,000 clones, 80% to 90% being singletons. Germline V gene sequence: CDR1 MDHEN, CDR2 SYDVKM. V lost 3 bases and J lost 3, with 11 bases in between. The CDR3 sequence is 14 residues long. Whole-study findings and limits: Narrower CDR3 length ranges marked HIV repertoires relative to controls.

The specimen was unsorted PBMCs, collected 3 years after starting antiretroviral therapy. This chain connects TRBV28 to TRBJ1-1; D call uncertain. The sequence was obtained from a man in his forties or fifties with HIV. The CDR3 loop is CASSLAFSYTEAFF. CDR3 bases: TGTGCCAGCAGTTTGGCCTTTAGCTACACTGAAGCTTTCTTT.